The clone carrying this T cell receptor beta chain is medium-sized within its sample. The repertoire was sequenced with immunoSEQ multiplex PCR; TCRdb's copy has only in-frame clones and lacks some. The sample includes about 23,000 clones, just under 70% of them seen just once. The CDR3 is 15 amino acids. Germline assignment: CDR1 MNHEY and CDR2 SMNVEV (reference sequence). Trimming cost V 5 bases and J 0 bases, with 11 bases left between them. The sample is drawn from a study of cytotoxic CD8 clonotypes in ibrutinib-treated CLL. The chain uses TRBV27 and TRBJ1-5; D call uncertain. The sample was PBMCs, taken after 24 months of ibrutinib treatment. The sequence came from a human donor with chronic lymphocytic leukemia. CDR3 residues: CASSPLGTSNQPQHF. The CDR3 nucleotides read TGTGCCAGCAGTCCCCTGGGCACTAGCAATCAGCCCCAGCATTTT.